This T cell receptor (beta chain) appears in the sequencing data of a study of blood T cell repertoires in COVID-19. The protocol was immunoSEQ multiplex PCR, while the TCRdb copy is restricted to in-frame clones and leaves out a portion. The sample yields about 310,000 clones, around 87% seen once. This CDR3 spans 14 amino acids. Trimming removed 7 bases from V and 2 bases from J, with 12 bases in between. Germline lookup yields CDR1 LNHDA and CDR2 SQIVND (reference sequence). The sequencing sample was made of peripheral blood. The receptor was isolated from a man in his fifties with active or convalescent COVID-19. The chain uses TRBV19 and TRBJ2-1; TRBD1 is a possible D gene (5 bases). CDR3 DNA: TGTGCCAGTACTCAGGGAAATACCTACAATGAGCAGTTCTTC. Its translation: CASTQGNTYNEQFF.